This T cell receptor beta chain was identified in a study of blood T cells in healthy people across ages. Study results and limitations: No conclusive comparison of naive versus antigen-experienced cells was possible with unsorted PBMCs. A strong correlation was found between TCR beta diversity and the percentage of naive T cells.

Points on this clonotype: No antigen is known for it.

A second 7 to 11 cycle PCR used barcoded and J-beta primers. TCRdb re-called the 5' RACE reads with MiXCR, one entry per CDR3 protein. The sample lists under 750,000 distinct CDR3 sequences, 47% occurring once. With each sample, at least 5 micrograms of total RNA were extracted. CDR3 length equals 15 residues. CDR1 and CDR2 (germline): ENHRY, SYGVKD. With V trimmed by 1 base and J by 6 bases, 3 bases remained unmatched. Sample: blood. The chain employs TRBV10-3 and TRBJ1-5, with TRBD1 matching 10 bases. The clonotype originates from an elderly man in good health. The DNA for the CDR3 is TGTGCCATCAGTGAGTGGGGGGACAGGGGTCAGCCCCAGCATTTT. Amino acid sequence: CAISEWGDRGQPQHF.